Following are 17 T cell receptor beta chains from one sample sequenced in a study of blood T cell repertoires in COVID-19. Generated by immunoSEQ multiplex PCR, the TCRdb table keeps only in-frame clones and is missing some. This table holds approximately 240,000 clones, about 89% found once. The sample was PBMCs or T cells enriched from blood (not recorded which). The receptors come from a young woman who had recovered from COVID-19.

The chain employs TRBV27 and TRBJ2-3; D possibly corresponds to TRBD2 (5 bases). The V gene lost 7 bases and the J gene lost 2 bases, with 13 bases spanning the gap. This CDR3 is 14 amino acids long. Looked up from germline, CDR1 is MNHEY and CDR2 is SMNVEV (reference sequence). In DNA, the CDR3 is TGTGCCAGCAAGATATACGGGGACACAGATACGCAGTATTTT. Amino acids: CASKIYGDTDTQYF.

J is TRBJ1-4 and V is TRBV28; the D gene is possibly TRBD1 (6 bases). Germline V lookup: CDR1 MDHEN, CDR2 SYDVKM. This CDR3 has 16 residues. Deletions cut 6 bases from V and 4 bases from J, with 18 bases between. As DNA, the CDR3 is TGTGCCAGCAGGACCCGACAGGAGGAGAATAATGAAAAACTGTTTTTT. Amino acid sequence: CASRTRQEENNEKLFF.

V is TRBV15 and J is TRBJ1-5; possibly TRBD1 for D (5 bases). The CDR3 length is 13 residues. V was trimmed by 5 bases and J by 2 bases, leaving 7 bases between them. Germline CDR1 is LNHNV and CDR2 is YYDKDF (reference sequence). CDR3 region: CATSLQGNQPQHF. The CDR3 nucleotides read TGTGCCACCAGCCTACAGGGCAATCAGCCCCAGCATTTT.

The V and J genes are TRBV7-3 and TRBJ2-1; TRBD2 aligns across 8 bases. CDR1 and CDR2 from the germline V gene are SGHTA and FQGTGA. V gave up 5 bases and J gave up 5 bases; unmatched junction bases: 8. The CDR3 sequence is 15 residues long. CDR3 in DNA: TGTGCCAGCAGCCCTGCGGGGGGATGGGACAATGAGCAGTTCTTC. This encodes CASSPAGGWDNEQFF.

The chain combines TRBV9 with TRBJ2-7; tentative D call: TRBD1 (5 bases). Germline values: CDR1 SGDLS, CDR2 YYNGEE. V shed 4 bases and J shed 0 bases, with 17 bases lying between them. The CDR3 has 16 residues. This CDR3 reads CASSPRGGAASYEQYF. The CDR3, as DNA: TGTGCCAGCAGCCCAAGGGGTGGGGCGGCCTCCTACGAGCAGTACTTC.

The CDR3 DNA reads TGTGCCAGCAGTTTATTAGGCCGGGGTAGCGGGAGAACAGATACGCAGTATTTT. It encodes CASSLLGRGSGRTDTQYF. The genes are TRBV27 and TRBJ2-3, with 9 bases lining up with TRBD2. V shed 1 base and J 3 bases; nucleotides not matched to a gene: 11. Germline lookup yields CDR1 MNHEY and CDR2 SMNVEV (reference sequence). CDR3 size: 18 residues.

CDR3 DNA sequence: TGTGCCAGCAGCGTGCGGCTACCTCTGGATGAGCAGTTCTTC. Translation gives CASSVRLPLDEQFF. This rearrangement joins TRBV9 to TRBJ2-1; D unclear. From germline, CDR1 is SGDLS and CDR2 YYNGEE. This CDR3 spans 14 amino acids. Trimming shortened V by 2 bases and J by 8 bases, and 14 bases separated the two germline ends.

V usage is TRBV6-5 and J usage is TRBJ2-2, with D tentatively TRBD2 (5 bases). Trimming cost V 6 bases and J 4 bases, with 6 bases left between them. Germline CDR1 and CDR2: MNHEY and SVGAGI. This CDR3 has 12 amino acids. The CDR3 region has the DNA TGTGCCAGCAGCCGGGGCACCGGGGAGCTGTTTTTT. Protein sequence: CASSRGTGELFF.

The genes are TRBV18 and TRBJ1-2; D is unresolved. CDR3 length: 15 residues. The germline gives CDR1 KGHSH, CDR2 LQKENI. Trimming shortened V by 3 bases and J by 10 bases, and 21 bases separated the two germline ends. The CDR3 protein is CASSPQSVVAPFYTF. The CDR3, as DNA: TGTGCCAGCTCACCTCAGAGCGTGGTTGCGCCATTCTACACCTTC.

Turning to this clone: The junction differs from germline at one of its ends, possibly a read error. The rearrangement uses TRBV24-1 and TRBJ1-1; TRBD1 matches at 9 bases. The CDR3 has 13 amino acids. Per germline, CDR1 KGHDR and CDR2 SFDVKD. The CDR3 sequence: CATSDRGNAEAFF. The DNA of the CDR3 is TGTGCCACCAGCGACAGGGGGAACGCTGAAGCTTTCTTT.

The chain combines TRBV2 with TRBJ2-3, with 8 bases that match TRBD1. CDR3 length: 15 residues. Germline values: CDR1 SNHLY, CDR2 FYNNEI. The ends lost 6 bases at V and 0 bases at J; junction bases unmatched: 5. Written as DNA, the CDR3 is TGTGCCAGCAGGGGGCGGACAGGGAGCACAGATACGCAGTATTTT. It encodes CASRGRTGSTDTQYF.

DNA for the CDR3: TGTGCCAGCAGTTCTCCTAAAATAGCCTACGAGCAGTACTTC. Translated, it gives CASSSPKIAYEQYF. The rearrangement uses TRBV28 and TRBJ2-7; no definite D call. The CDR3 extends over 14 amino acids. V was shortened by 4 bases and J by 2 bases, with 12 bases between the two germline ends. Per germline, CDR1 MDHEN and CDR2 SYDVKM.

The J gene is TRBJ1-2, the V gene TRBV5-4; D is perhaps TRBD1 (6 bases). The CDR3 covers 16 residues. Per the germline V gene, CDR1 is SGHNT and CDR2 is YYREEE (reference sequence). The V gene lost 4 bases and the J gene lost 0 bases, with 16 bases spanning the gap. As DNA, the CDR3 is TGTGCCAGCAGCCCAGGGACATCCGAAGCTAACTATGGCTACACCTTC. Its translation is CASSPGTSEANYGYTF. The whole variable domain, filled in from reference TRBV5-4 and TRBJ1-2, reads ETGVTQSPTHLIKTRGQQVTLRCSSQSGHNTVSWYQQALGQGPQFIFQYYREEENGRGNFPPRFSGLQFPNYSSELNVNALELDDSALYLCASSPGTSEANYGYTFGSGTRLTVV.

This chain connects TRBV5-1 to TRBJ1-1, with TRBD1 matching over 7 bases. This CDR3 region has 12 residues. The V segment lost 5 bases and the J segment 8 bases; nucleotides outside the gene matches: 6. Germline CDR1 SGHRS, CDR2 YFSETQ. The DNA of the CDR3 is TGCGCCAGCAGAGGTGAGGACAGGGAAGCTTTCTTT. It translates to CASRGEDREAFF.

This rearrangement joins TRBV5-1 to TRBJ2-4; weak D call: TRBD2 (5 bases). Germline loops: CDR1 SGHRS, CDR2 YFSETQ. The CDR3 is 14 residues long. V lost 0 bases to trimming and J lost 7 bases, with 11 bases between them. CDR3 region: CASSLGASRNIQYF. Written as DNA, the CDR3 is TGCGCCAGCAGCTTGGGTGCTAGCCGCAACATTCAGTACTTC.

The CDR3 DNA sequence: TGTGCCAGCAGCGTATCCTACACAGGGGGGAACACTGAAGCTTTCTTT. Translated: CASSVSYTGGNTEAFF. The chain has TRBV9 and TRBJ1-1, with 8 positions matching TRBD1. Germline CDR1 SGDLS, CDR2 YYNGEE. Unmatched junction bases numbered 6, after V lost 1 base and J lost 1 base. This CDR3 has 16 residues. Full variable domain (outside the CDR3, taken from reference TRBV9 and TRBJ1-1): DSGVTQTPKHLITATGQRVTLRCSPRSGDLSVYWYQQSLDQGLQFLIQYYNGEERAKGNILERFSAQQFPDLHSELNLSSLELGDSALYFCASSVSYTGGNTEAFFGQGTRLTVV.

V gene TRBV19 combines with J gene TRBJ1-4, with D unclear. The germline V gene encodes CDR1 LNHDA and CDR2 SQIVND (reference sequence). V lost 7 bases and J lost 12, with 18 bases in between. CDR3 length equals 13 residues. The CDR3 loop is CASKTSFEGELFF. The CDR3, as DNA: TGTGCCAGTAAGACATCCTTCGAGGGAGAACTGTTTTTT.